A single sample gave rise to the 27 T cell receptor beta chains below, sequenced in a study of T cells in Graves' hyperthyroidism and ophthalmopathy. There were TCR beta CDR3 regions amplified from RNA transcripts. The primer set for the first-round RT-PCR of the TCR CDR3 was HTBI. One entry per CDR3 protein, called by TCRdb with MiXCR from the multiplex PCR reads. The table records under 650,000 distinct CDR3 sequences, 15% to 20% of them present only once. The sequencing input was blood. The receptors originated from a woman in her 30s with Graves' hyperthyroidism.

The chain recombines TRBV29-1 with TRBJ2-3, with D possibly TRBD1 on 7 matching bases. The V end was cut by 3 bases, the J end by 2 bases, with 12 bases between. CDR1 and CDR2 (germline): SQVTM, ANQGSEA. The CDR3 spans 14 residues. In nucleotides, the CDR3 is TGCAGCGTTGAGCGGGACAGTCTCACAGATACGCAGTATTTT. Translation: CSVERDSLTDTQYF.

The chain combines TRBV7-2 with TRBJ2-2, with D unresolved. V was trimmed by 2 bases and J by 4 bases, leaving 14 bases between them. Germline V gene lookup returns CDR1 SGHTA and CDR2 FQGNSA. This CDR3 is built from 16 residues. CDR3: CASSLYPGSGTGELFF. The CDR3 DNA follows: TGTGCCAGCAGCTTATATCCCGGGTCTGGCACCGGGGAGCTGTTTTTT.

The chain links TRBV11-2 to TRBJ1-1; 7 bases map to TRBD1. Germline V gene data show CDR1 as SGHAT and CDR2 as FQNNGV. This CDR3 contains 16 residues. The V gene end was trimmed by 3 bases and the J gene end by 10 bases; junction bases not matched to a gene: 17. The chain's CDR3 is CASSFVRPDREGGAFF. The CDR3 DNA sequence: TGTGCCAGCAGCTTCGTCCGGCCTGACAGGGAGGGAGGAGCTTTCTTT.

This clonotype was detected many times. For the CDR3, the DNA is TGTGCCAGCAGTTTTTGGGCACCTGGGGGAGAGACCCAGTACTTC. It specifies CASSFWAPGGETQYF. The chain combines TRBV28 with TRBJ2-5; either TRBD1 or TRBD2 may fit D (5 bases each). There are 15 residues in the CDR3. In germline, CDR1 is MDHEN, CDR2 SYDVKM. With 3 bases removed from V and 4 bases from J, the gap between germline ends came to 15 bases.

The V call is TRBV3-1, the J call TRBJ2-3; tentative D call: TRBD2 (7 bases). The length of the CDR3 is 13 residues. Trimming left V 5 bases short and J 14 bases short, with 20 bases between. Germline-derived CDR1 and CDR2 are LGHDT and YNNKEL (reference sequence). The CDR3 nucleotides are TGTGCCAGCAGCTCTTTTCAGGGGAGGGATCGGTATTTT. Amino acids: CASSSFQGRDRYF.

A few counts support this clonotype. The chain couples TRBV30 to TRBJ2-5; no clear D. V was pared by 1 base and J by 1 base, with 16 bases between. The CDR3 totals 16 residues. Germline V lookup: CDR1 GTSNPN, CDR2 SVGIG (reference sequence). The CDR3 nucleotides are TGTGCCTGGAGTGGCGGACGGCCCATACCCCAAGAGACCCAGTACTTC. Its protein product is CAWSGGRPIPQETQYF.

The CDR3 DNA sequence: TGTGCCAGCAGCCAAGATTCCAGGGTCTATACTAGATTCGAGACCCAGTACTTC. Translating it yields CASSQDSRVYTRFETQYF. This chain uses TRBV4-2 with TRBJ2-5; the D call may be TRBD1 or TRBD2 (5 bases each). The V end was cut by 0 bases, the J end by 5 bases, with 22 bases between. Germline V gene lookup returns CDR1 LGHNA and CDR2 YNFKEQ. The CDR3 is 18 residues long.

This rearrangement joins TRBV6-1 to TRBJ1-4; maybe TRBD1 (5 bases). CDR3 length: 12 residues. Germline V gives CDR1 MNHNS, CDR2 SASEGT. V gave up 6 bases and J gave up 8 bases, with 10 bases separating them. CDR3 nucleotide sequence: TGTGCCAGCAGCGGGACCTGGGAAAAACTGTTTTTT. It yields the protein CASSGTWEKLFF.

This clonotype was seen a few times. The V call is TRBV6-1, the J call TRBJ2-7; 9 positions match TRBD2. The germline V gene encodes CDR1 MNHNS and CDR2 SASEGT. This CDR3 comprises 17 residues. With 6 bases clipped from V and 0 bases from J, the junction kept 12 bases outside the gene matches. In DNA form, the CDR3 reads TGTGCCAGCAGGCTCCCGAATAGCGGGAGTAACTCCTACGAGCAGTACTTC. This encodes CASRLPNSGSNSYEQYF.

This clonotype was counted ten times or more. This rearrangement joins TRBV6-1 to TRBJ1-1; tentative D call: TRBD1 (5 bases). Germline CDR1 is MNHNS and CDR2 is SASEGT. V dropped 7 bases and J dropped 3 bases, with 9 bases sitting between them. CDR3 size: 12 residues. The CDR3 region is CASTLGDTEAFF. The CDR3 DNA reads as TGTGCCAGCACGTTGGGGGACACTGAAGCTTTCTTT.

The rearrangement joins TRBV28 to TRBJ2-2; either TRBD1 or TRBD2 may supply D (7 bases each). The V gene's germline CDR1 is MDHEN and CDR2 SYDVKM. This CDR3 has 15 amino acids. The V end was cut by 6 bases, the J end by 5 bases, with 16 bases between. The CDR3 loop is CASRVTGEGTGELFF. The CDR3 nucleotides are TGTGCCAGCAGGGTTACAGGGGAGGGAACCGGGGAGCTGTTTTTT.

In its sample, this clonotype was seen a few times. The chain has TRBV5-6 and TRBJ1-1; TRBD1 agrees at 8 bases. Trimming took 1 base from V and 0 from J; bases not matched to a gene: 5. The CDR3 runs to 16 residues. Germline CDR1 and CDR2: SGHDT and YYEEEE. The CDR3 nucleotides are TGTGCCAGCAGCTTGAGGCAGGGGGCCCTGAACACTGAAGCTTTCTTT. Translating gives CASSLRQGALNTEAFF.

This clonotype was detected ten times or more. The chain employs TRBV30 and TRBJ2-2; 11 nucleotides agree with TRBD2. The V gene's germline CDR1 is GTSNPN and CDR2 SVGIG (reference sequence). This CDR3 has 15 amino acids. Trimming cost V 0 bases and J 6 bases; bases outside gene matches: 3. In nucleotides, the CDR3 is TGTGCCTGGAGTGTGAAACTAGCGGGAGCCGGGGAGCTGTTTTTT. Translation gives CAWSVKLAGAGELFF.

This clonotype has at least ten counts. The gene calls are TRBV24-1 and TRBJ2-5; 10 bases agree with TRBD1. The V gene's germline CDR1 is KGHDR and CDR2 SFDVKD. CDR3 size: 16 residues. V was pared by 3 bases and J by 5 bases, with 8 bases of the junction left unmatched. CDR3 sequence (DNA): TGTGCCACCAGTGATGTCGGGACAGGGGAGTTTGAGACCCAGTACTTC. Translated: CATSDVGTGEFETQYF.

This clonotype was recorded many times. The chain links TRBV5-7 to TRBJ2-3, with 11 bases identical to TRBD2. TRBV5-7 is assigned to the ORF class and has an uncertain function. Unmatched junction bases numbered 9, after V lost 5 bases and J lost 1 base. The CDR3 runs 17 residues. The CDR3 sequence is CASSSLLAGGGTDTQYF. The CDR3 DNA reads TGTGCCAGCAGTTCCCTTCTAGCGGGAGGAGGCACAGATACGCAGTATTTT.

The V gene is TRBV7-2, the J gene TRBJ1-5, with a tentative D call TRBD1 (6 bases). V was shortened by 8 bases and J by 3 bases, with 23 bases between the two germline ends. This CDR3 contains 17 residues. Germline values: CDR1 SGHTA, CDR2 FQGNSA. CDR3 nucleotide sequence: TGTGCCAGCCCGTTCCTGACAGGACCCACCTTCAATCAGCCCCAGCATTTT. Translation: CASPFLTGPTFNQPQHF.

This clonotype was detected many times. V gene TRBV28 combines with J gene TRBJ2-5; tentatively, D is TRBD2 (6 bases). Germline V lookup: CDR1 MDHEN, CDR2 SYDVKM. The CDR3 covers 15 residues. Trimming took 3 bases from V and 3 from J, leaving 14 bases between them. The CDR3 DNA reads TGTGCCAGCAGTTTTCCGGGGGTTGGCGAAGAGACCCAGTACTTC. It encodes CASSFPGVGEETQYF.

Ten or more counts support this clonotype. The chain combines TRBV28 with TRBJ1-3, with D perhaps matching TRBD1 (5 bases). The CDR3 totals 14 residues. Trimming took 6 bases from V and 1 from J, leaving 10 bases between them. The germline V gene encodes CDR1 MDHEN and CDR2 SYDVKM. As DNA, the CDR3 is TGTGCCAGCAGGGATTCAGGGTCTGGAAACACCATATATTTT. This sequence encodes CASRDSGSGNTIYF.

This clonotype was seen repeatedly, ten times or more. The V call is TRBV28, the J call TRBJ1-5, with 10 nucleotides matching TRBD1. Germline values: CDR1 MDHEN, CDR2 SYDVKM. Germline trimming cut 6 bases from V and 6 bases from J; bases unmatched to any gene: 5. The CDR3 runs to 14 residues. The CDR3 DNA reads TGTGCCAGCAGGGACTGGACAGGGGGTCAGCCCCAGCATTTT. This codes for CASRDWTGGQPQHF.

There are a few counts of this clonotype. This chain uses TRBV13 with TRBJ2-2; D tentatively fits TRBD1 or TRBD2 (6 bases each). Germline lookup yields CDR1 PRHDT and CDR2 FYEKMQ (reference sequence). This CDR3 has 13 amino acids. V lost 6 bases and J 6 bases, leaving 11 bases between the germline ends. The CDR3 sequence is CASRQGGAGELFF. Here the CDR3 DNA reads TGTGCCAGCAGACAGGGCGGGGCCGGGGAGCTGTTTTTT.

The gene calls are TRBV9 and TRBJ1-2, with D perhaps matching TRBD1 (5 bases). Germline V gene lookup returns CDR1 SGDLS and CDR2 YYNGEE. The length of the CDR3 is 12 residues. V was pared by 3 bases and J by 10 bases, with 13 bases between. The CDR3 region is CASSGILGDYTF. The DNA of the CDR3 is TGTGCCAGCAGCGGCATCTTAGGGGACTACACCTTC. Looking up the rest from reference TRBV9 and TRBJ1-2 gives the full variable domain: DSGVTQTPKHLITATGQRVTLRCSPRSGDLSVYWYQQSLDQGLQFLIQYYNGEERAKGNILERFSAQQFPDLHSELNLSSLELGDSALYFCASSGILGDYTFGSGTRLTVV.

There are many counts of this clonotype. V gene TRBV5-1 combines with J gene TRBJ2-7, with TRBD2 matching 12 bases. The CDR3 totals 15 residues. Per germline, CDR1 SGHRS and CDR2 YFSETQ. Losses at the gene ends were 4 bases for V and 0 bases for J; bases not matched to a gene: 2. The CDR3: CASSKTSGGSYEQYF. CDR3 DNA: TGCGCCAGCAGCAAGACTAGCGGGGGCTCCTACGAGCAGTACTTC.

This chain uses TRBV20-1 with TRBJ2-4, with 11 bases fitting TRBD2. The CDR3 length is 20 residues. The junction had 19 bases not matched to a gene; V was cut back by 6 bases and J by 0 bases. Germline V lookup: CDR1 DFQATT, CDR2 SNEGSKA (reference sequence). Here the CDR3 reads CSAPNPFRLAGGLAKNIQYF. The CDR3, as DNA: TGCAGTGCCCCTAATCCGTTTAGGCTAGCGGGGGGCCTAGCCAAAAACATTCAGTACTTC.

The sample holds a few counts of this clonotype. This chain joins TRBV9 and TRBJ1-1, with D tentatively TRBD1 (5 bases). The V end lost 6 bases, the J end lost 3 bases, and 18 bases lay between the germline ends. Germline CDR1 SGDLS, CDR2 YYNGEE. The CDR3 contains 15 residues. CDR3 region: CASNPLGTAYTEAFF. CDR3 bases: TGTGCCAGCAATCCCCTCGGGACGGCATACACTGAAGCTTTCTTT.

Ten or more counts support this clonotype. V gene TRBV20-1 combines with J gene TRBJ1-2; D might be TRBD1 (6 bases). In germline, CDR1 is DFQATT, CDR2 SNEGSKA (reference sequence). CDR3 length: 13 amino acids. Trimming removed 3 bases at V and 1 base at J, with 9 bases between. DNA for the CDR3: TGCAGTGCTAGGGACAGAAGTAACTATGGCTACACCTTC. As protein: CSARDRSNYGYTF.

Turning to this clonotype: This may arise from a read error, as a much more abundant clone is one base away. The gene calls are TRBV10-3 and TRBJ2-3; D call uncertain. The CDR3 is made up of 11 amino acids. Deletions cut 6 bases from V and 1 base from J, with 2 bases between. CDR1 is ENHRY and CDR2 is SYGVKD in the germline V gene. CDR3 DNA sequence: TGTGCCATCAGGGGCACAGATACGCAGTATTTT. Translating gives CAIRGTDTQYF.

The V call is TRBV3-1, the J call TRBJ2-7; TRBD1 might be the D (6 bases). The length of the CDR3 is 15 residues. Per germline, CDR1 LGHDT and CDR2 YNNKEL (reference sequence). V was clipped by 5 bases and J by 6 bases, with 20 bases between them. CDR3 in DNA: TGTGCCAGCAGCACGATCCCAGGGGATTTTGGCGAGCAGTACTTC. It is translated as CASSTIPGDFGEQYF.